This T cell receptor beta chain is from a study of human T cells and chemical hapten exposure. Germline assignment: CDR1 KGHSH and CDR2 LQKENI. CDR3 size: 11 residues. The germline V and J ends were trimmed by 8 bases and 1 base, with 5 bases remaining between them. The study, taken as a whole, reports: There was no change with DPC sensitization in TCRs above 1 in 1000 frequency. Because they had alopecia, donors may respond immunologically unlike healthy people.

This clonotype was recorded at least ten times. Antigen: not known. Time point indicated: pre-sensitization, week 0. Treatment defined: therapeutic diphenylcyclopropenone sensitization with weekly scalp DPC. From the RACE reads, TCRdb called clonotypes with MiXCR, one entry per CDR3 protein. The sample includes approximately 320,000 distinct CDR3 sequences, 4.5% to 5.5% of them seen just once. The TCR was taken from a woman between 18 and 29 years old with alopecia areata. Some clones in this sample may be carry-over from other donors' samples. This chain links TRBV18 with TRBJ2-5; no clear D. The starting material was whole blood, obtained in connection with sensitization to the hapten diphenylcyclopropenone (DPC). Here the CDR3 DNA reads TGTGCCAGCAGCTCCCAAGAGACCCAGTACTTC. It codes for CASSSQETQYF.